The 17 T cell receptor beta chains below come from one sample, sequenced in a study of blood T cell repertoires in COVID-19 (dated by TCRdb to the early 2020s). The library was built by means of the immunoSEQ multiplex PCR assay. TCRdb limited this immuneACCESS table to in-frame rearrangements with V and J called. A share of clones is missing; checked studies link under half to unresolved V genes, and the rest is unexplained. The sample records more than 95,000 clones, over 70% of which are singletons. About 15% of the sample rests with the top ten. Sequenced sample: peripheral blood. The receptors come from a man aged 50-60 years with acute or convalescent COVID-19.

The chain is built from TRBV30 and TRBJ1-1, with D unclear. Germline V lookup: CDR1 GTSNPN, CDR2 SVGIG (reference sequence). CDR3 length: 11 residues. The V gene lost 5 bases and the J gene lost 5 bases, with 9 bases spanning the gap. The CDR3 reads CAWCARTEAFF. In nucleotides, the CDR3 is TGTGCCTGGTGCGCGAGGACTGAAGCTTTCTTT.

This chain links TRBV5-1 with TRBJ2-2; weak D call: TRBD2 (6 bases). The germline V and J ends were trimmed by 2 bases and 4 bases, with 12 bases remaining between them. The germline V gene encodes CDR1 SGHRS and CDR2 YFSETQ. The length of the CDR3 is 15 residues. The CDR3 loop is CASSFRRVSTGELFF. CDR3 DNA: TGCGCCAGCAGCTTTCGGAGGGTGAGCACCGGGGAGCTGTTTTTT.

The J gene is TRBJ2-2, the V gene TRBV4-1, with a possible D match to TRBD2 (5 bases). V lost 4 bases and J 4 bases, leaving 16 bases between the germline ends. CDR3 length equals 16 residues. CDR1 is MGHRA and CDR2 is YSYEKL in the germline V gene. DNA of the CDR3: TGCGCCAGCAGCCCCATAGCGTCTGCGGCCACCGGGGAGCTGTTTTTT. It yields the protein CASSPIASAATGELFF.

This clone was detected only once. The J gene is TRBJ2-6, the V gene TRBV4-1, with D tentatively TRBD2 (6 bases). CDR3 length: 17 amino acids. Germline V CDR1 and CDR2: MGHRA, YSYEKL. V lost 4 bases, J lost 1 base, and 14 bases lay in between. The CDR3 DNA is TGCGCCAGCAGCCCTTTCCCGGGGGAATCTGGGGCCAACGTCCTGACTTTC. This translates into CASSPFPGESGANVLTF.

V usage is TRBV29-1 and J usage is TRBJ1-2; 9 positions match TRBD1. After removal of 6 bases from V and 4 bases from J, the junction contained 0 bases not matched to a gene. Germline assignment: CDR1 SQVTM and CDR2 ANQGSEA. This CDR3 contains 11 residues. For the CDR3, the DNA is TGCAGCGTGACAGGGGGCTATGGCTACACCTTC. It translates to CSVTGGYGYTF.

The chain combines TRBV19 with TRBJ1-2; D gene uncertain. The CDR3 runs to 13 residues. The V end lost 6 bases, the J end lost 5 bases, and 13 bases lay between the germline ends. Germline loops: CDR1 LNHDA, CDR2 SQIVND (reference sequence). The CDR3 loop reads CASSPPVNYGYTF. CDR3 coding DNA: TGTGCCAGTAGCCCCCCCGTAAATTATGGCTACACCTTC.

This clone was picked up one time. The rearrangement joins TRBV7-6 to TRBJ2-3; the D gene is possibly TRBD2 (6 bases). Trimming took 1 base from V and 2 from J, leaving 13 bases between them. CDR3 length equals 16 residues. Germline V gene sequence: CDR1 SGHVS, CDR2 FNYEAQ. The DNA of the CDR3 is TGTGCCAGCAGCTTAGTTGGCGGGACCCTCACAGATACGCAGTATTTT. Residues: CASSLVGGTLTDTQYF. The full variable domain, completed using reference TRBV7-6 and TRBJ2-3, is GAGVSQSPRYKVTKRGQDVALRCDPISGHVSLYWYRQALGQGPEFLTYFNYEAQQDKSGLPNDRFSAERPEGSISTLTIQRTEQRDSAMYRCASSLVGGTLTDTQYFGPGTRLTVL.

V and J are TRBV11-1 and TRBJ2-1; possibly TRBD2 for D (6 bases). V shed 5 bases and J shed 4 bases, with 12 bases lying between them. The CDR3 is made up of 14 amino acids. CDR1 SGHAT and CDR2 FQDESV come from the germline V gene (reference sequence). CDR3 sequence: CASSPRREYNEQFF. The DNA of the CDR3 is TGTGCCAGCAGCCCCCGGAGGGAGTACAATGAGCAGTTCTTC. The whole variable domain, remainder taken from reference TRBV11-1 and TRBJ2-1, is EAEVAQSPRYKITEKSQAVAFWCDPISGHATLYWYRQILGQGPELLVQFQDESVVDDSQLPKDRFSAERLKGVDSTLKIQPAELGDSAMYLCASSPRREYNEQFFGPGTRLTVL.

Only a few counts were recorded for this clone. This chain uses TRBV1 with TRBJ2-1; the table's D call, TRBD2, has no DNA check behind it. TRBV1 counts as a pseudogene. This CDR3 is built from 16 residues. The CDR3 sequence is CTSSQDETRVYNEQFF. CDR3 bases: TGCACCAGCAGCCAAGACGAGACTAGAGTGTACAATGAGCAGTTCTTC.

The V call is TRBV9, the J call TRBJ2-7; D remains ambiguous. This CDR3 is 14 amino acids long. The germline V and J ends were trimmed by 0 bases and 2 bases, with 9 bases remaining between them. Germline V gene data show CDR1 as SGDLS and CDR2 as YYNGEE. The CDR3 coding sequence is TGTGCCAGCAGCGTAGTGGCGGATCCCTACGAGCAGTACTTC. Protein sequence: CASSVVADPYEQYF.

The CDR3 nucleotides are TGTGCCAGCAGCCCTACTACCAACTATGGCTACACCTTC. This translates into CASSPTTNYGYTF. The chain carries TRBV12-3 or TRBV12-4 and TRBJ1-2; D ambiguous. V was pared by 6 bases and J by 2 bases, with 10 bases between. The CDR3 has 13 amino acids.

Only one count was recorded for this clone. The chain carries TRBV11-3 and TRBJ1-6; D perhaps matches TRBD1 (6 bases). The V gene lost 1 base and the J gene lost 10 bases, with 14 bases spanning the gap. The CDR3 has 15 residues. The germline gives CDR1 SGHNT, CDR2 YENEEA. CDR3 in amino acids: CASSLGQGYRSPLHF. DNA for the CDR3: TGTGCCAGCAGCTTAGGCCAGGGGTATCGCTCACCCCTCCACTTT.

Only one count was recorded for this clone. This sequence joins TRBV4-1 and TRBJ2-7; 8 positions agree with TRBD2. V shed 0 bases and J 3 bases; nucleotides not matched to a gene: 10. The CDR3 has 17 amino acids. CDR1 is MGHRA, CDR2 YSYEKL, per germline. CDR3 protein: CASSQDAATSEIYEQYF. As DNA, the CDR3 is TGCGCCAGCAGCCAAGATGCTGCGACTAGCGAGATCTACGAGCAGTACTTC.

This clone was found once. The chain couples TRBV30 to TRBJ1-5, with 7 positions matching TRBD1. The CDR3 length is 13 residues. Germline V CDR1 and CDR2: GTSNPN, SVGIG (reference sequence). The V segment lost 7 bases and the J segment 2 bases; nucleotides outside the gene matches: 5. The CDR3 nucleotides are TGTGCCTCCAGTACAGGGGGCAATCAGCCCCAGCATTTT. It yields the protein CASSTGGNQPQHF.

This rearrangement joins TRBV29-1 to TRBJ2-7; 11 nucleotides match TRBD2. J lost 6 bases, V lost 5 bases, and 6 bases had no gene match. Per the germline V gene, CDR1 is SQVTM and CDR2 is ANQGSEA. The CDR3 has 13 amino acids. The CDR3 here is CSVSPGLAGEQYF. In nucleotides, the CDR3 is TGCAGCGTTTCCCCCGGACTAGCGGGCGAGCAGTACTTC.

The chain couples TRBV11-2 to TRBJ1-5; unclear D gene. V lost 8 bases and J lost 0, with 23 bases in between. Germline-derived CDR1 and CDR2 are SGHAT and FQNNGV. The CDR3 extends over 18 amino acids. In DNA, the CDR3 is TGTGCCAGCGGACTATCTAGGTGCAACCTAAATAGCAATCAGCCCCAGCATTTT. It encodes CASGLSRCNLNSNQPQHF. Together with reference TRBV11-2 and TRBJ1-5, the CDR3 gives the full variable domain: EAGVAQSPRYKIIEKRQSVAFWCNPISGHATLYWYQQILGQGPKLLIQFQNNGVVDDSQLPKDRFSAERLKGVDSTLKIQPAKLEDSAVYLCASGLSRCNLNSNQPQHFGDGTRLSIL.

This chain joins TRBV19 and TRBJ2-3; TRBD2 is a possible D gene (5 bases). In germline, CDR1 is LNHDA, CDR2 SQIVND (reference sequence). CDR3 size: 15 residues. Trimming took 5 bases from V and 4 from J, leaving 16 bases between them. CDR3 residues: CASSPPGNGPDTQYF. CDR3 coding DNA: TGTGCCAGTAGTCCCCCGGGGAATGGCCCAGATACGCAGTATTTT.